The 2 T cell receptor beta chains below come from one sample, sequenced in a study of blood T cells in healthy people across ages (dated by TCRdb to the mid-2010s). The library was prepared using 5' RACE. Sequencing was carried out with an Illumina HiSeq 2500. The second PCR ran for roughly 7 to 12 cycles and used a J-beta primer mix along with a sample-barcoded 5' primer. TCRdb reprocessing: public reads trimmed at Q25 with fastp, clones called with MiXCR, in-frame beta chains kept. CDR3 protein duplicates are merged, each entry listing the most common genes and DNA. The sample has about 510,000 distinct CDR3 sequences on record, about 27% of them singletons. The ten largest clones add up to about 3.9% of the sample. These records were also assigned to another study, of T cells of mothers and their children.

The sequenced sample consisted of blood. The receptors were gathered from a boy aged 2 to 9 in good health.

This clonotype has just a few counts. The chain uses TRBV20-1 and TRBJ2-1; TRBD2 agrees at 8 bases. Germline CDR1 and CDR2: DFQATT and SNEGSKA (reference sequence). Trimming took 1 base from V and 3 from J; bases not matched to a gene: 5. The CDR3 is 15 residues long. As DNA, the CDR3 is TGCAGTGCTAGAGCTATTAGCGGGAACTACAATGAGCAGTTCTTC. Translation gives CSARAISGNYNEQFF.

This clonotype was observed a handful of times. The CDR3 nucleotides read TGCAGCGGATTAGCGGGGGGGGAGCAGTTCTTC. Translating it yields CSGLAGGEQFF. The chain is built from TRBV29-1 and TRBJ2-5; TRBD2 matches 11 bases. Judging by the DNA end, TRBJ2-1 fits better; the J call may be wrong. The CDR3 runs to 11 residues. CDR1 is SQVTM, CDR2 ANQGSEA, per germline.